This T cell receptor (beta chain) was captured by sequencing in a study of cytomegalovirus exposure and HLA in healthy donors. Overall study context: The roughly 110 validation repertoires matched the 666 first-cohort repertoires in platform, a later analysis reported.

With 3 bases clipped from V and 1 base from J, the junction kept 3 bases outside the gene matches. The CDR3 length is 14 residues. The germline gives CDR1 SGHRS, CDR2 YFSETQ. The donors were members of the validation cohort, which comprised under 150 subjects and was separate from the first cohort of 666 subjects. Measured with immunoSEQ multiplex PCR; TCRdb has only the in-frame clones, and not every one. The table includes roughly 120,000 clones, more than 85% detected once. The chain links TRBV5-1 to TRBJ1-1, with 7 nucleotides matching TRBD1. The sample comprised PBMCs. The clonotype comes from a man between 18 and 35 years old in good health and CMV-seropositive. The CDR3 loop reads CASSWDSRNTEAFF. Written as DNA, the CDR3 is TGCGCCAGCAGCTGGGACAGCCGGAACACTGAAGCTTTCTTT.